Below, 8 T cell receptor beta chains from the same sample are listed, as sequenced in a study of cytomegalovirus exposure and HLA in healthy donors. PCR employed 60 Vbeta and 13 Jbeta primers. Measured with immunoSEQ multiplex PCR; TCRdb has only the in-frame clones, and not every one. The table lists approximately 160,000 clones, about 63% of them singletons. Sequenced sample: PBMCs. The receptors come from a woman aged 40 to 50 in good health and CMV-seropositive.

The rearrangement links TRBV6-5 to TRBJ2-2; TRBD1 agrees at 7 bases. Trimming took 6 bases from V and 3 from J; bases not matched to a gene: 4. The CDR3 is made up of 14 amino acids. Germline values: CDR1 MNHEY, CDR2 SVGAGI. In nucleotides, the CDR3 is TGTGCCAGCAGGCGCACAGGGGACACCGGGGAGCTGTTTTTT. Its translation: CASRRTGDTGELFF.

The V gene is TRBV6-1, the J gene TRBJ1-4, with 7 nucleotides matching TRBD1. J was trimmed by 8 bases and V by 4 bases; bases with no gene match: 7. In germline, CDR1 is MNHNS, CDR2 SASEGT. CDR3 size: 14 residues. CDR3 loop: CASSVTPGQEKLFF. DNA for the CDR3: TGTGCCAGCAGTGTCACACCGGGACAGGAAAAACTGTTTTTT.

This clone occurred a few times. This rearrangement joins TRBV2 to TRBJ2-2; D is possibly TRBD2 (5 bases). Per the germline V gene, CDR1 is SNHLY and CDR2 is FYNNEI. Trimming shortened V by 6 bases and J by 4 bases, and 15 bases separated the two germline ends. The length of the CDR3 is 15 residues. The CDR3 protein is CASRPTAGTTGELFF. The CDR3 DNA follows: TGTGCCAGCAGACCCACGGCGGGTACCACCGGGGAGCTGTTTTTT.

This rearrangement joins TRBV6-5 to TRBJ1-3; a weak D match, TRBD1 (5 bases). CDR1 is MNHEY, CDR2 SVGAGI, per germline. This CDR3 comprises 14 residues. V was shortened by 5 bases and J by 0 bases, with 8 bases between the two germline ends. The CDR3 DNA sequence: TGTGCCAGCAGTGTAGACAGCTCTGGAAACACCATATATTTT. The encoded protein is CASSVDSSGNTIYF.

The gene calls are TRBV5-1 and TRBJ1-1; TRBD1 might be the D (5 bases). Germline CDR1 is SGHRS and CDR2 is YFSETQ. The CDR3 has 16 amino acids. V lost 1 base, J lost 0 bases, and 13 bases lay in between. CDR3 sequence reads: CASSLNWGPMNTEAFF. The CDR3 DNA reads as TGCGCCAGCAGCTTGAATTGGGGCCCGATGAACACTGAAGCTTTCTTT.

This clone was seen once. The CDR3 protein is CASSSPQGRDEQFF. The CDR3 DNA sequence: TGTGCCAGCAGTTCCCCACAGGGGCGAGATGAGCAGTTCTTC. The chain employs TRBV6-5 and TRBJ2-1; 7 bases line up with TRBD1. Germline V gene sequence: CDR1 MNHEY, CDR2 SVGAGI. After removal of 4 bases from V and 8 bases from J, the junction contained 8 bases not matched to a gene. This CDR3 is 14 amino acids long.

The gene calls are TRBV2 and TRBJ2-1; 13 bases align to TRBD2. Per the germline V gene, CDR1 is SNHLY and CDR2 is FYNNEI. V lost 3 bases and J lost 9; bases outside the gene matches: 8. There are 16 residues in the CDR3. This CDR3 is CASSDRGLAGYSEQFF. In DNA form, the CDR3 reads TGTGCCAGCAGTGATAGGGGACTAGCGGGATATAGTGAGCAGTTCTTC.

The chain links TRBV27 to TRBJ2-5, with 12 bases aligning to TRBD2. After removal of 5 bases from V and 2 bases from J, the junction contained 3 bases not matched to a gene. Germline CDR1 reads MNHEY; CDR2 reads SMNVEV (reference sequence). The CDR3 sequence is 15 residues long. DNA for the CDR3: TGTGCCAGCAGTACTAGCGGGGGGAATCAAGAGACCCAGTACTTC. Translated: CASSTSGGNQETQYF.